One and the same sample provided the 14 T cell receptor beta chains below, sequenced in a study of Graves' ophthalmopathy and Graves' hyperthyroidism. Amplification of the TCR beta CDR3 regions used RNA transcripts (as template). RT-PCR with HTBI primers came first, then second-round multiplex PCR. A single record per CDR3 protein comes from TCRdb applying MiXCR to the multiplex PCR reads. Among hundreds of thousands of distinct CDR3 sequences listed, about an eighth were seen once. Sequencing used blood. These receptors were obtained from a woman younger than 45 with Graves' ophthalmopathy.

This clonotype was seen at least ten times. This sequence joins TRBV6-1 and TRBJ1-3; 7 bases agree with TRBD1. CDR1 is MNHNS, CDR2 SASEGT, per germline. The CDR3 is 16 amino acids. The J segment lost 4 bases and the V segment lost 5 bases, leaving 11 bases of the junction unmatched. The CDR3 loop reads CASSMPGTELGNTIYF. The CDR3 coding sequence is TGTGCCAGCAGTATGCCGGGGACAGAGCTGGGAAACACCATATATTTT.

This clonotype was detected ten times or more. The CDR3 loop reads CASSDRQGGETQYF. CDR3 DNA sequence: TGTGCCAGCAGTGATCGGCAGGGCGGAGAGACCCAGTACTTC. This sequence joins TRBV2 and TRBJ2-5; TRBD1 is a possible D gene (5 bases). This CDR3 spans 14 amino acids. Between the trimmed V and J ends, which lost 3 bases and 4 bases, there was a span of 12 bases. Germline CDR1 and CDR2: SNHLY and FYNNEI.

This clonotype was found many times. CDR3 loop: CASSGTDNSPLHF. In DNA form, the CDR3 reads TGTGCCAGCAGTGGGACGGATAATTCACCCCTCCACTTT. This chain joins TRBV6-1 and TRBJ1-6; no reliable D call. This CDR3 spans 13 amino acids. Germline values: CDR1 MNHNS, CDR2 SASEGT. Trimming pared 4 bases from V and 5 bases from J, leaving 6 bases between.

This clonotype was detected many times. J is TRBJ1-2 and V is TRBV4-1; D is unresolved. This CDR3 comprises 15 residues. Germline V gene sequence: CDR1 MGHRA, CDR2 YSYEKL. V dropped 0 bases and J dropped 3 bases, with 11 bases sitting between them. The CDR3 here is CASSQDPVTDYGYTF. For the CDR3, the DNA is TGCGCCAGCAGCCAAGATCCGGTCACCGACTATGGCTACACCTTC.

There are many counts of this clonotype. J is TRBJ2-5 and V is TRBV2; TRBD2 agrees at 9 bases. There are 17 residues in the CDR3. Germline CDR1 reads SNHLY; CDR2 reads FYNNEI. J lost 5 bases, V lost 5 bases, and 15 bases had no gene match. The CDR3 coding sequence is TGTGCCAGCAGTCCGAGAGTTAGCGGGAGAAAGGGGGAGACCCAGTACTTC. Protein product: CASSPRVSGRKGETQYF.

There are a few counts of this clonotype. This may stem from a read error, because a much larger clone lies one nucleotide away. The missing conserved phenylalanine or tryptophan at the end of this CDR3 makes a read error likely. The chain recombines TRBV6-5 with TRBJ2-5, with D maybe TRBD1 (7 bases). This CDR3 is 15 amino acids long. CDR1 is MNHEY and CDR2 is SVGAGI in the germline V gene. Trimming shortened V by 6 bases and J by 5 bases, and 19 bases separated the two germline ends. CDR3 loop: CASRGRQGGWETQYS. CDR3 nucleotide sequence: TGTGCCAGCAGGGGCAGACAGGGAGGTTGGGAGACCCAGTACTCC.

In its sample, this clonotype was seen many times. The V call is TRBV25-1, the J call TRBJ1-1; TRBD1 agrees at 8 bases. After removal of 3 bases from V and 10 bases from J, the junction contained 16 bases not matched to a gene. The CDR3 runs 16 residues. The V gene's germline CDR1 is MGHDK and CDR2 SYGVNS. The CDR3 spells CASSDLTTGGPRVAFF. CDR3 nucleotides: TGTGCCAGCAGTGACTTGACTACAGGGGGGCCGAGAGTAGCTTTCTTT.

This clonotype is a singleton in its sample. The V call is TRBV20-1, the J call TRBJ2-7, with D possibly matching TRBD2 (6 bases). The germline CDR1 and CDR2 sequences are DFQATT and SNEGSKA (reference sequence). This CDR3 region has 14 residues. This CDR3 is CSATERVWSYEQYF. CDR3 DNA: TGCAGCGCCACGGAGCGGGTTTGGTCCTACGAGCAGTACTTC.

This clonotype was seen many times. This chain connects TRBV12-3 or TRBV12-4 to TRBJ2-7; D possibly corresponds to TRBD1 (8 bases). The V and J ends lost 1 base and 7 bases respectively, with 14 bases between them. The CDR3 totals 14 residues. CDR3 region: CASSLGTGREEQYF. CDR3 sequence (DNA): TGTGCCAGCAGTTTAGGGACAGGGAGGGAAGAGCAGTACTTC.

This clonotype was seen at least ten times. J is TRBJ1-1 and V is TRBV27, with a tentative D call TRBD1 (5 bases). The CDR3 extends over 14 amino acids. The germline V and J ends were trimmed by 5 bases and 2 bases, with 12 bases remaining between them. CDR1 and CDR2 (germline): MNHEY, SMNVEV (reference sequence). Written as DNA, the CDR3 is TGTGCCAGCAGTCGGGACCAACCAAACACTGAAGCTTTCTTT. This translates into CASSRDQPNTEAFF.

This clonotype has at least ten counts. The CDR3 nucleotides read TGCGCCAGCAGCTTGGTCCCTCGCCAAGAGACCCAGTACTTC. It codes for CASSLVPRQETQYF. The V and J genes are TRBV5-1 and TRBJ2-5; no clear D gene. Germline V gene data show CDR1 as SGHRS and CDR2 as YFSETQ. The V end was cut by 0 bases, the J end by 1 base, with 7 bases between. The CDR3 has 14 residues.

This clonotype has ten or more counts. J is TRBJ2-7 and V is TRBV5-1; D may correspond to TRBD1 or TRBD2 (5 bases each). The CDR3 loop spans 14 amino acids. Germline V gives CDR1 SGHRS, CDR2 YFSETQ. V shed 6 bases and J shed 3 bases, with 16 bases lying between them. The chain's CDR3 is CASKLGGGRYEQYF. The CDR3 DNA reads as TGCGCCAGCAAATTAGGTGGGGGTCGCTACGAGCAGTACTTC. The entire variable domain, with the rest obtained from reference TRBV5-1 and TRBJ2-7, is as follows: KAGVTQTPRYLIKTRGQQVTLSCSPISGHRSVSWYQQTPGQGLQFLFEYFSETQRNKGNFPGRFSGRQFSNSRSEMNVSTLELGDSALYLCASKLGGGRYEQYFGPGTRLTVT.

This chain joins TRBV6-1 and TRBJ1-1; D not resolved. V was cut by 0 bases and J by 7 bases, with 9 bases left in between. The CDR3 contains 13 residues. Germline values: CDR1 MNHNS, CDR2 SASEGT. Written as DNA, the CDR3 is TGTGCCAGCAGTGAAGCGCTTTCGGTTGAAGCTTTCTTT. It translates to CASSEALSVEAFF.

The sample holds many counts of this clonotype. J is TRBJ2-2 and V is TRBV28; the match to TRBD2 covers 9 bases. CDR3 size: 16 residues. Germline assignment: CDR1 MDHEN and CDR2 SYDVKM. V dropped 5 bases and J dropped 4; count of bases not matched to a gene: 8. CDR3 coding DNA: TGTGCCAGCAGTCCGGATTTTAGCGGGAGCACCGGGGAGCTGTTTTTT. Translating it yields CASSPDFSGSTGELFF. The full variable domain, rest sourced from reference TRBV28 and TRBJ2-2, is DVKVTQSSRYLVKRTGEKVFLECVQDMDHENMFWYRQDPGLGLRLIYFSYDVKMKEKGDIPEGYSVSREKKERFSLILESASTNQTSMYLCASSPDFSGSTGELFFGEGSRLTVL.